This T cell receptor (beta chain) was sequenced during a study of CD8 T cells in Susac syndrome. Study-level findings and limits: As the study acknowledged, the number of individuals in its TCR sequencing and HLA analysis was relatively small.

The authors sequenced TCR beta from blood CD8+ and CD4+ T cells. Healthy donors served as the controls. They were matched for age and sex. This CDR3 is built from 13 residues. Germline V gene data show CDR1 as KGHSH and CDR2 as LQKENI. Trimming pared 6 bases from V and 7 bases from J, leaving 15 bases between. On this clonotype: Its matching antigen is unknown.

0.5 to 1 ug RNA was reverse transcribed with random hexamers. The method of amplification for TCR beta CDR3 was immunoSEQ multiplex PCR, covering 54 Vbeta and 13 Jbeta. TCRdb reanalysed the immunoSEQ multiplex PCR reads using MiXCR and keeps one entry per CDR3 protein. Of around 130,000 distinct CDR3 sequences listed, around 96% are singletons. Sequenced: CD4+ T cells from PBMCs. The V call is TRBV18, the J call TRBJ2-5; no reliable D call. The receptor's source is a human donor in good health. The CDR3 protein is CASSPSGRGTQYF. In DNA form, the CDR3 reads TGTGCCAGCTCCCCATCGGGTAGAGGGACCCAGTACTTC.